A selection of T cell receptor beta chains follows, all from one sample in a study of blood T cell repertoires in COVID-19. Repertoires were generated with immunoSEQ multiplex PCR, while TCRdb's copy carries only in-frame clones and drops some. The sample has a few hundred thousand clones; 88% are singletons. The sample consisted of PBMCs or T cells enriched from blood (not recorded which). These receptors all come from a woman aged 18-35 years who had recovered from COVID-19. The CDR3 runs from the conserved cysteine through the conserved F or W. A D gene is named only where the DNA matches it firmly. Only some rows state a clone size, as once, few, many or a class for expanded clones.

CDR3,DNA,V,size,D,J
CAWGGLGDVNWGYTF,TGTGCCTGGGGGGGACTGGGAGACGTCAATTGGGGCTACACCTTC,TRBV30,NA,NA,TRBJ1-2
CASSQDRGTATVATQYF,TGCGCCAGCAGCCAAGATCGCGGGACTGCTACAGTAGCTACGCAGTATTTT,TRBV4-1,NA,NA,TRBJ2-3
CATSNGVREQFF,TGTGCCACCAGCAACGGGGTCCGCGAGCAGTTCTTC,TRBV15,NA,NA,TRBJ2-1
CASSLVGGHNGYTF,TGTGCCAGCAGCTTGGTAGGGGGTCACAATGGCTACACCTTC,TRBV5-4,NA,NA,TRBJ1-2
CASSYSPPISYYGYTF,TGTGCCAGCAGTTACTCGCCACCGATAAGCTACTATGGCTACACCTTC,TRBV6-5,NA,NA,TRBJ1-2
CATSFRLAGGGDTQYF,TGTGCCACCAGCTTCCGACTAGCGGGGGGTGGAGATACGCAGTATTTT,TRBV15,once,TRBD2,TRBJ2-3
CASSSAYEQYF,TGTGCCAGCAGCTCGGCCTACGAGCAGTACTTC,TRBV7-2,NA,NA,TRBJ2-7
CASSPGLAGGLTDTQYF,TGTGCCAGCAGCCCCGGACTAGCGGGGGGACTCACAGATACGCAGTATTTT,TRBV5-4,NA,TRBD2,TRBJ2-3
CASSQALSSVLETQYF,TGCGCCAGCAGCCAAGCCCTCTCTAGCGTTCTGGAGACCCAGTACTTC,TRBV4-1,NA,NA,TRBJ2-5
CASSLEGLQSTDTQYF,TGTGCCAGCAGCTTGGAGGGACTACAATCGACAGATACGCAGTATTTT,TRBV5-4,NA,TRBD2,TRBJ2-3
CAISERFGGGASTDTQYF,TGTGCCATCAGTGAGAGGTTCGGCGGGGGGGCTAGCACAGATACGCAGTATTTT,TRBV10-3,NA,TRBD2,TRBJ2-3
CASSAGMGQGLNEQFF,TGTGCCAGCAGCGCCGGGATGGGACAGGGGTTGAATGAGCAGTTCTTC,TRBV7-6,NA,TRBD1,TRBJ2-1
CASNAGGAGEQFF,TGTGCCAGCAATGCGGGGGGGGCAGGGGAGCAGTTCTTC,TRBV6-5,NA,TRBD2,TRBJ2-1
CASSIGQGRSNEQFF,TGTGCCAGCAGCATCGGACAGGGGCGGTCGAATGAGCAGTTCTTC,TRBV11-2,NA,TRBD1,TRBJ2-1
CASSQMRDRESGYTF,TGCGCCAGCAGCCAAATGAGGGACAGGGAGAGTGGCTACACCTTC,TRBV4-1,NA,TRBD1,TRBJ1-2
CASSSPDAGGPGNTIYF,TGTGCCAGCAGTTCCCCCGACGCGGGCGGCCCTGGAAACACCATATATTTT,TRBV7-9,NA,NA,TRBJ1-3
CSASSGQGWTTEAFF,TGCAGTGCTAGTTCCGGACAGGGGTGGACCACTGAAGCTTTCTTT,TRBV20-1,NA,TRBD1,TRBJ1-1
CASSPPGGGGSTDTQYF,TGTGCCAGCAGCCCTCCCGGGGGAGGGGGATCCACAGATACGCAGTATTTT,TRBV28,NA,NA,TRBJ2-3
CASSRSTAGYTF,TGTGCCAGCAGCCGGTCGACAGCTGGCTACACCTTC,TRBV3-1/TRBV3-2,NA,NA,TRBJ1-2
CASSLGQGGFVTGELFF,TGTGCCAGCAGCTTGGGACAGGGGGGTTTTGTGACCGGGGAGCTGTTTTTT,TRBV9,few,TRBD1,TRBJ2-2
CAISDPGRNYEQYF,TGTGCCATCAGCGACCCGGGAAGAAACTACGAGCAGTACTTC,TRBV10-3,NA,NA,TRBJ2-7
CASSLISGEVVNYGYTF,TGTGCCAGCAGCCTCATCTCCGGCGAGGTGGTAAACTATGGCTACACCTTC,TRBV9,few,NA,TRBJ1-2
CASSFTGLQYF,TGTGCCAGCAGCTTCACAGGGTTACAGTACTTC,TRBV5-6,NA,NA,TRBJ2-7
CASSSAGGTNEKLFF,TGTGCCAGCAGCTCCGCAGGGGGTACCAATGAAAAACTGTTTTTT,TRBV9,NA,TRBD1,TRBJ1-4
CARSFHSVFQPQHF,TGTGCCAGAAGCTTCCACAGTGTCTTTCAGCCCCAGCATTTT,TRBV7-5,NA,NA,TRBJ1-5
CSVEGDRDGYTF,TGCAGCGTTGAAGGGGACAGGGATGGCTACACCTTC,TRBV29-1,NA,TRBD1,TRBJ1-2
CASSLRGPQETNEKLFF,TGCGCCAGCAGCTTAAGGGGGCCACAGGAGACTAATGAAAAACTGTTTTTT,TRBV5-1,NA,TRBD1,TRBJ1-4
CASSAGQGNTEAFF,TGTGCCAGCAGCGCCGGACAGGGGAACACTGAAGCTTTCTTT,TRBV9,NA,TRBD1,TRBJ1-1
CAWTVGPGGYTF,TGTGCCTGGACCGTTGGACCGGGGGGCTACACCTTC,TRBV30,NA,NA,TRBJ1-2
CASSLTGTAYTF,TGTGCCAGCAGTTTAACGGGGACAGCTTACACCTTC,TRBV27,NA,TRBD1,TRBJ1-2
CASSQAIRTDTQYF,TGTGCCAGCAGCCAAGCTATACGCACAGATACGCAGTATTTT,TRBV3-1/TRBV3-2,NA,NA,TRBJ2-3
CASSLETGTNEKLFF,TGTGCCAGCAGCTTAGAGACAGGGACCAATGAAAAACTGTTTTTT,TRBV7-9,few,TRBD1,TRBJ1-4
CASSLAGTGDPSF,TGTGCCAGCAGTCTCGCCGGGACAGGGGATCCGTCCTTC,TRBV6-6,NA,TRBD1,TRBJ1-2
CASSLFTGGSTEAFF,TGTGCCAGCAGCTTATTTACAGGGGGGAGCACTGAAGCTTTCTTT,TRBV7-9,NA,TRBD1,TRBJ1-1
CAWSVGGSGNTIYF,TGTGCCTGGAGTGTGGGGGGCTCTGGAAACACCATATATTTT,TRBV30,NA,NA,TRBJ1-3
CSASWDRGMMSTGELFF,TGCAGTGCTAGTTGGGACAGGGGCATGATGAGCACCGGGGAGCTGTTTTTT,TRBV20-1,NA,TRBD1,TRBJ2-2
CSVDGGNTGELFF,TGCAGCGTTGACGGGGGGAACACCGGGGAGCTGTTTTTT,TRBV29-1,NA,NA,TRBJ2-2
CASSSYGSSYEQYF,TGTGCCAGCAGCTCCTACGGGAGCTCCTACGAGCAGTACTTC,TRBV11-1,NA,NA,TRBJ2-7
CASSKPGQGNYGYTF,TGTGCCAGCAGTAAACCGGGACAGGGGAACTATGGCTACACCTTC,TRBV7-9,NA,TRBD1,TRBJ1-2
CASSFPGMGQPQHF,TGTGCCAGCAGCTTCCCAGGGATGGGTCAGCCCCAGCATTTT,TRBV7-9,NA,NA,TRBJ1-5